This T cell receptor beta chain was observed in a study of blood T cell repertoires in COVID-19. For the study at large: Researchers got acute and convalescent COVID-19 samples from the United States, Italy and Spain. Sources were T cells, B-cell-depleted T cells, or PBMCs; the material itself was cDNA or gDNA.

The germline gives CDR1 SGHNT, CDR2 YYREEE (reference sequence). The CDR3 sequence is 16 residues long. With 4 bases clipped from V and 4 bases from J, the junction kept 7 bases outside the gene matches. Per the authors' pipeline: Scientists estimated how many nucleated cells there were by amplifying reference gene primers. Data came from immunoSEQ multiplex PCR; TCRdb stores just in-frame clones and leaves some out. For V, J and clone size, that table is used; D and trimming come from the DNA. The sample carries some 26,000 clones, around 79% recorded once. The J gene is TRBJ2-3, the V gene TRBV5-4; TRBD2 aligns across 12 bases. The sequence was collected from a man between 45 and 60 years old with COVID-19, enrolled during active disease. Source material: peripheral blood. CDR3 protein: CASSRGASGGADTQYF. The CDR3 nucleotides are TGTGCCAGCAGCCGAGGGGCTAGCGGGGGGGCAGATACGCAGTATTTT.